This note documents a single T cell receptor beta chain sequence. The antigen remains undetermined. The data belong to a study of T cell repertoires in cytomegalovirus infection. For the study at large: Epitope selection comprised recently identified HLA-C-restricted CMV epitopes and well-studied HLA-B-restricted CMV epitopes. Indications of both CMV infection and matching HLA type were provided by public TCR beta signatures. Findings of the study overall: Clonotypes of TCR beta that were HLA-C-restricted and CMV-specific dominated the ex vivo response.

One entry per CDR3 protein results from TCRdb running MiXCR on the reads. This table holds some 560,000 distinct CDR3 sequences, 40% found once. Source: cultured PBMCs, taken from culture after CMV antigen stimulation. The sequence was obtained from a human donor in good health (CMV status not recorded). Some clones in this sample may be carry-over from other donors' samples.

The CDR3 spells CASSGGGREQYF. The CDR3 coding sequence is TGCGCCAGCAGCGGCGGAGGGAGAGAGCAGTACTTC. This sequence joins TRBV5-1 and TRBJ2-7; maybe TRBD2 (6 bases). Between the trimmed V and J ends, which lost 4 bases and 7 bases, there was a span of 12 bases. Per the germline V gene, CDR1 is SGHRS and CDR2 is YFSETQ. The CDR3 runs to 12 residues.